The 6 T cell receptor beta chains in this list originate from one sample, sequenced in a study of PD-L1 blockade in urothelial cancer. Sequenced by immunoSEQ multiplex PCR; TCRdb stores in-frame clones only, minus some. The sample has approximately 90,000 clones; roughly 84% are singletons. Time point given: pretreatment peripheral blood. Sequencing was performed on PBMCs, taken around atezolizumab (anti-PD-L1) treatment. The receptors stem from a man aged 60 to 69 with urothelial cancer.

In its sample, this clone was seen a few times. The CDR3, as DNA: TGTGCCAGCAGCTTGAGGCTAGCGGGAACAGATACGCAGTATTTT. It is translated as CASSLRLAGTDTQYF. V usage is TRBV5-6 and J usage is TRBJ2-3, with TRBD2 matching 9 bases. The trim removed 1 base at V and 3 bases at J, leaving 3 bases unmatched. This CDR3 comprises 15 residues. The V gene's germline CDR1 is SGHDT and CDR2 YYEEEE. The full variable domain, rest sourced from reference TRBV5-6 and TRBJ2-3, is DAGVTQSPTHLIKTRGQQVTLRCSPKSGHDTVSWYQQALGQGPQFIFQYYEEEERQRGNFPDRFSGHQFPNYSSELNVNALLLGDSALYLCASSLRLAGTDTQYFGPGTRLTVL.

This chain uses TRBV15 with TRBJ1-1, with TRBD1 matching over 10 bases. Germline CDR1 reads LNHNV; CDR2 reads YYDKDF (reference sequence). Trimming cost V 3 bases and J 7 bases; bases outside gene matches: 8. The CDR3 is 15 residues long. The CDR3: CATSSYRQGAGEAFF. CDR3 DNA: TGTGCCACCAGCAGTTATAGACAGGGGGCGGGTGAAGCTTTCTTT.

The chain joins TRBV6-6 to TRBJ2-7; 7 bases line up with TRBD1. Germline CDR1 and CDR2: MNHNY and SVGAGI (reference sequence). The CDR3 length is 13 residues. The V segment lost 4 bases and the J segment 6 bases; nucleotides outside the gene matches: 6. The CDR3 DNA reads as TGTGCCAGCAGTTTCACAGGGGTTTCCGAGCAGTACTTC. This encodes CASSFTGVSEQYF.

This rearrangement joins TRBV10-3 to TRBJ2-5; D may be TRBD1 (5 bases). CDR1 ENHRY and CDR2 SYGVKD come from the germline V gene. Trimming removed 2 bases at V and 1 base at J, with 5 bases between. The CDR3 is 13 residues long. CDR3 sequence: CAISEQGQETQYF. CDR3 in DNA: TGTGCCATCAGTGAGCAGGGCCAAGAGACCCAGTACTTC.

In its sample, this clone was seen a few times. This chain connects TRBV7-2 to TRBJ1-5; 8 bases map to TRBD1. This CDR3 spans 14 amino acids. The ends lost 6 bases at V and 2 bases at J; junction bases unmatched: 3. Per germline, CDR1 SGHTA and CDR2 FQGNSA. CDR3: CASRSTGGNQPQHF. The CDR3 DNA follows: TGTGCCAGCAGATCGACAGGGGGCAATCAGCCCCAGCATTTT.

Here the CDR3 DNA reads TGTGCCAGCAGCGCCTCATCGACTAGCGGGGGGGCCCAGTTCTTC. It is translated as CASSASSTSGGAQFF. V is TRBV7-3 and J is TRBJ2-1; TRBD2 matches 14 bases. CDR1 and CDR2 (germline): SGHTA, FQGTGA. The V segment lost 5 bases and the J segment 13 bases; nucleotides outside the gene matches: 10. The CDR3 runs to 15 residues.